This T cell receptor (beta chain) was recovered during a study of cytomegalovirus exposure and HLA in healthy donors (dated by TCRdb to between 2016 and 2019). A note on the overall study: An earlier analysis of roughly 630 of the donors reported more than 250 Gb of sequence data and 117 million unique TCR beta sequences from some 180 million T cells. To predict cytomegalovirus infection status, the study combined high-throughput TCR immunosequencing, statistical association of individual TCRs with disease status, and machine learning. Among about 400 genotyped donors of the cohort, an average of around 250,000 unique TCR beta nucleotide sequences was sequenced per donor, of which roughly 17% were non-productive. The study profiled the T cell repertoires of about 640 subjects by immunosequencing and related them to cytomegalovirus serostatus. Every discovery cohort repertoire had been produced on one sequencing platform. An early release that covered 640 HLA-typed donors contained around 300 gigabases of sequencing data and tens of millions of unique TCR sequences. The study was designed to test whether signatures of past pathogen exposure could be identified by cataloging public T cell receptors. A later genetic analysis used genome-wide SNP genotypes for about 60% of the roughly 700 donors, treating that subset as a discovery cohort. Both class I and class II loci were covered by HLA typing, at four-digit resolution. An earlier analysis of 587 of the donors used high-throughput TCR beta sequencing to judge whether each TCR beta V gene segment behaved as functional or pseudogenic. Rather than using new phenotypic data, the later analysis identified candidate immune exposures from TCR beta sequences and from how often those sequences occurred across donors. Of the roughly 400 genotyped donors, approximately 81% were placed in the genetic ancestry cluster associated with self-reported Caucasian donors. Alongside the repertoire data, information on donor age, sex, ethnicity and CMV serostatus was compiled. A later analysis re-examined previously published TCR beta repertoires from about 700 donors and added high-resolution HLA genotyping to investigate patterns of TCR occurrence. The number of typed donors differed by locus: about 620-640 for A, B, C, DRB1 and DQB1; approximately 530 for DQA1; approximately 600 for DPA1; and about 450 for DPB1. Because of strong linkage in the cohort, roughly five DR-DQ haplotypes were treated as single units for association and clustering. Along with the roughly 610-subject first cohort, a separate validation cohort of over a hundred different subjects was used. What the study reported, not specific to this receptor: Compared with the 666-donor mean, donors in an Asian-associated ancestry cluster had fewer N-insertions in productive TCRs, according to a later genetic analysis. The 87-base-pair reads could not distinguish some IMGT-functional V segments, including TRBV6-2 and TRBV6-3, so those segments were excluded. The classifier was reported to diagnose cytomegalovirus status with high specificity and sensitivity in both the original and validation cohorts. The authors suggested that the approach could potentially be extended to other disease states and immunological phenotypes. When HLA alleles, especially DR and DQ, strongly co-occurred, TCR associations were difficult to assign to individual alleles. In a later analysis, the rate of TCR association differed among HLA loci, with DRB1 alleles having the most associated TCRs and HLA-C alleles having the fewest. For the cohort, immune exposure information was limited to CMV serostatus. The presence/absence analyses assumed that sequencing depth was roughly uniform across donors, and that assumption may not be true. A group of highly shared sequence variants was considered likely to be a technical artifact of the sequencing pipeline. Across donors, most TCR sequences were observed very rarely, whereas some public TCRs were present in many individuals. Correlated functional status among segregating V segments might reflect linkage disequilibrium, but an unknown experimental factor could not be ruled out. A further reported finding was that TCR beta sequences accurately predicted the HLA-A and HLA-B alleles for most subjects in the first cohort. In a later genetic analysis, a missense DCLRE1C variant was associated with V-gene and J-gene trimming of TCR beta chains, and the association was replicated in an independent cohort. Most CMV-associated TCR beta chains appeared to be HLA-restricted in a later analysis, and the HLA associations seemed to be driven largely by CMV exposure. Compared with equally common non-associated chains, HLA-associated TCR beta chains in a later analysis were more clonally expanded and had lower generation probabilities. The cohort was sequenced for TCR beta chains only, and without alpha or paired-chain data the features that could be detected were limited. Broadly in line with IMGT annotations, most TCR beta V segments showed up in productive rearrangements about 87% or about 30% of the time in an earlier analysis of some 590 of the donors. The study gave a list of about 150 TCR beta chains associated with cytomegalovirus. In a later analysis, some 17,000 TCR beta sequences were associated with specific HLA alleles at a false discovery rate of 0.05. Because counts were too low, about 15 rarely observed V segments, including chromosome 9 orphons, were left out of the earlier analysis of a few hundred of the donors. Because HLA typing was unavailable for some donors at each locus, only the typed subset was used in association tests. A later analysis reported that several top co-occurrence clusters appeared linked to parvovirus B19, influenza, CMV and Epstein-Barr virus. In vitro tests confirmed that three of the cytomegalovirus-associated TCR beta chains recognize cytomegalovirus antigens.

Libraries were made using the immunoSEQ multiplex PCR assay. A mixture of 60 forward primers for TCR Vbeta segments and 13 reverse primers for TCR Jbeta segments was used in the multiplex PCR. A multiplex PCR assay on genomic DNA amplified the CDR3 region of rearranged TCR beta genes. The amplified TCR beta libraries were sequenced on the Illumina HiSeq System as 87-base-pair reads. For the original study's pipeline: A later analysis tallied roughly 78 million unique TCR beta chains across the approximately 670 repertoires, and some 12 million of those chains were shared by two or more donors. Raw reads were error-corrected and collapsed into unique sequences with a nearest-neighbor algorithm that merged closely related sequences to remove PCR and sequencing errors. V, D and J gene segments were assigned by aligning CDR3 sequences to IMGT reference sequences. Each retained sequence needed at least a six-nucleotide match to both a V gene segment and a J gene segment. Rearrangements were classified as productive when the CDR3 lacked stop codons and remained in frame with V and J, and all other rearrangements were classified as non-productive. CDR3 was defined by IMGT convention, running from the second conserved V-encoded cysteine to the conserved J-encoded phenylalanine. Sequences without an unambiguous match to a single V gene segment were excluded from the earlier analysis of a few hundred of the donors. An earlier analysis of 450 to 650 of the donors called V segments functional above 56.7% productive rearrangements and segregating when the between-donor standard deviation exceeded 5%. A statistical classification framework was built to diagnose cytomegalovirus status from the catalog of TCR beta chain sequences. In a later analysis, V and J genes were assigned by comparing TCR nucleotide sequences against IMGT/GENE-DB human TR gene sequences. Using the TCRdist pipeline, a later analysis assigned CDR3 sequences along with most-parsimonious VDJ recombination scenarios. A later analysis defined each TCR beta chain by its CDR3 amino acid sequence plus V-gene family, and excluded reads lacking a unique V-gene family. As a way to deal with suspected cross-contamination and a sequencing artifact, a later analysis dropped roughly 600 nucleotide sequences that were highly shared and had low generation probability. For each public chain, a later analysis derived a clonal expansion index from normalized ranks of inferred template counts within each repertoire. Generation probabilities in a later analysis came from a VDJ recombination model fitted to out-of-frame rearrangements, and those results were checked against IGoR. Hypergeometric tests were used in a later analysis to score TCR-TCR, TCR-HLA and TCR-CMV co-occurrence, with a repertoire-size bias correction applied to the TCR pairs. In a later analysis, false discovery rates were estimated by permuting HLA or CMV assignments 20 times. In a later analysis, co-occurring TCRs were grouped with DBSCAN, and TCRdist sequence similarity was added when clustering was performed within HLA-allele-positive subsets. Co-occurrence clustering excluded repertoires with fewer than 30,000 or more than 120,000 public chains, plus five with anomalous nucleotide sharing. This is the immuneACCESS table as TCRdb keeps it, with only in-frame sequences that have V and J called. A part of the clones is gone; compared with another copy, unresolved V genes explain less than half, and the rest is unexplained. Clonal size and the V and J genes are those of that table, whereas D and trimming came from the DNA. The sample yields around 150,000 clones; just under 80% were counted once. The top ten constitute 1.3% of the sample.

Including cysteine and phenylalanine, the CDR3 has 12 amino acids. CDR3 DNA only is kept here, 36 bases in frame from base 1. Cut back by 8 bases and 5 bases, the V and J ends lie 12 bases apart. CDR1 is given as SGHTA and CDR2 as FQGNSA, both from the germline V gene. The cohort comprised 550 to 700 healthy bone marrow donors. Cohort members were all nominally healthy when sampled, although unrecorded immune exposures were likely present. The donor tested CMV seronegative and was one of the 352 seronegative cohort members. A peripheral blood sample was provided by each donor, and peripheral blood mononuclear cells were used for TCR beta sequencing. The Qiagen DNeasy Blood Extraction Kit was used to extract genomic DNA from the blood cell samples. Details on this clone: Its specific antigen is unknown. No much larger clonotype is one base removed from it; base qualities were not supplied.

Material: PBMCs. The chain is encoded by TRBV7-2 joined to TRBJ2-5; the D gene remains uncertain. The origin of this receptor is a woman between 45 and 65 years old in good health and CMV-seronegative. The base sequence is TGTGCCAGCGGAGCCCGGATGGAGACCCAGTACTTC. This codes for CASGARMETQYF.